Below are 13 T cell receptor beta chains sequenced from a single sample in a study of cytomegalovirus exposure and HLA in healthy donors. A multiplex PCR was run with 60 Vbeta primers and 13 Jbeta primers. Repertoires were generated with immunoSEQ multiplex PCR, while TCRdb's copy carries only in-frame clones and drops some. This sample carries more than 85,000 clones, under 85% of them seen once, and the ten largest clones take 2% to 2.5%. The sequenced sample was PBMCs. These receptors all stem from a boy younger than 18 in good health and CMV-seronegative.

The J gene is TRBJ2-2, the V gene TRBV6-6; TRBD1 matches 10 bases. The CDR3 spans 15 residues. Germline loops: CDR1 MNHNY, CDR2 SVGAGI (reference sequence). V gave up 5 bases and J gave up 4 bases; unmatched junction bases: 4. The CDR3 is CASSPRDRGTGELFF. The CDR3 coding sequence is TGTGCCAGCAGTCCCCGGGACAGGGGCACCGGGGAGCTGTTTTTT.

This chain uses TRBV15 with TRBJ1-5; D remains ambiguous. V was trimmed by 7 bases and J by 1 base, leaving 8 bases between them. Germline V gives CDR1 LNHNV, CDR2 YYDKDF (reference sequence). This CDR3 comprises 13 residues. DNA of the CDR3: TGTGCCACCAAAGGAGGGAGCAATCAGCCCCAGCATTTT. Residues: CATKGGSNQPQHF.

The chain carries TRBV15 and TRBJ2-5, with unresolved D. The CDR3 totals 11 residues. Looked up from germline, CDR1 is LNHNV and CDR2 is YYDKDF (reference sequence). The V gene lost 4 bases and the J gene lost 2 bases, with 2 bases spanning the gap. The CDR3, as DNA: TGTGCCACCAGCACGCAAGAGACCCAGTACTTC. Its protein is CATSTQETQYF.

V usage is TRBV4-1 and J usage is TRBJ1-5, with 10 positions matching TRBD1. V shed 4 bases and J 2 bases; nucleotides not matched to a gene: 14. This CDR3 is 19 amino acids long. From germline, CDR1 is MGHRA and CDR2 YSYEKL. The CDR3 reads CASSPLASIGTGGNQPQHF. CDR3 coding DNA: TGCGCCAGCAGCCCCCTAGCTTCTATTGGGACAGGGGGCAATCAGCCCCAGCATTTT.

This chain uses TRBV4-2 with TRBJ2-7; 11 bases are shared with TRBD2. Germline V gives CDR1 LGHNA, CDR2 YNFKEQ. This CDR3 comprises 15 residues. V lost 4 bases, J lost 2 bases, and 4 bases stayed unmatched. CDR3 loop: CASSLGTSGTYEQYF. The CDR3 bases are TGTGCCAGCAGCCTCGGGACTAGCGGAACCTACGAGCAGTACTTC.

In this sample, this clone turned up once. The V call is TRBV10-2, the J call TRBJ2-2; 7 nucleotides align to TRBD2. The CDR3 has 15 residues. The germline V gene encodes CDR1 WSHSY and CDR2 SAAADI. The junction had 1 base not matched to a gene; V was cut back by 2 bases and J by 1 base. The CDR3 protein is CASSEGEGNTGELFF. The CDR3 coding sequence is TGCGCCAGCAGTGAGGGGGAGGGGAACACCGGGGAGCTGTTTTTT.

The chain has TRBV28 and TRBJ1-1; tentative D call: TRBD1 (6 bases). The CDR3 loop spans 13 amino acids. CDR1 and CDR2 from the germline V gene are MDHEN and SYDVKM. V lost 6 bases and J 7 bases, leaving 15 bases between the germline ends. CDR3 sequence reads: CASSTRGTFEAFF. CDR3 sequence (DNA): TGTGCCAGCAGCACTAGGGGGACCTTTGAAGCTTTCTTT.

This clone was detected only a few times. V gene TRBV7-2 combines with J gene TRBJ2-5; 8 bases fit TRBD2. This CDR3 has 17 amino acids. Germline-derived CDR1 and CDR2 are SGHTA and FQGNSA. V shed 2 bases and J 3 bases; nucleotides not matched to a gene: 11. The CDR3 loop reads CASSLRGETAGEETQYF. The CDR3 coding sequence is TGTGCCAGCAGCTTAAGGGGGGAAACAGCGGGGGAAGAGACCCAGTACTTC.

V usage is TRBV7-3 and J usage is TRBJ1-1; 8 bases align to TRBD1. The V gene end was trimmed by 5 bases and the J gene end by 4 bases; junction bases not matched to a gene: 6. The CDR3 is 14 amino acids. CDR1 is SGHTA and CDR2 is FQGTGA in the germline V gene. The CDR3 region has the DNA TGTGCCAGCAGCCTGACAGGGGTGGGCACTGAAGCTTTCTTT. Translated, it gives CASSLTGVGTEAFF.

The gene calls are TRBV30 and TRBJ2-7, with 8 bases that match TRBD1. With V trimmed by 3 bases and J by 3 bases, 4 bases remained unmatched. CDR1 and CDR2 from the germline V gene are GTSNPN and SVGIG (reference sequence). The CDR3 is made up of 13 amino acids. The CDR3 DNA is TGTGCCTGGAGCTCCGACAGGGGCTACGAGCAGTACTTC. Encoded protein: CAWSSDRGYEQYF.

The V and J genes are TRBV4-3 and TRBJ1-4; D gene ambiguous. Germline CDR1 LGHNA, CDR2 YSLEER. V gave up 1 base and J gave up 5 bases, with 11 bases separating them. The CDR3 consists of 15 residues. The CDR3 DNA sequence: TGCGCCAGCAGCCAAGGTGCAGAAATAAATGAAAAACTGTTTTTT. Translated, it gives CASSQGAEINEKLFF.

J is TRBJ2-2 and V is TRBV28; D perhaps matches TRBD2 (5 bases). CDR1 and CDR2 (germline): MDHEN, SYDVKM. CDR3 length: 13 amino acids. Trimming removed 4 bases at V and 6 bases at J, with 9 bases between. Here the CDR3 reads CASSSLVPGELFF. The CDR3 nucleotides are TGTGCCAGCAGTTCACTAGTACCCGGGGAGCTGTTTTTT.

The chain is built from TRBV7-9 and TRBJ2-2; TRBD1 matches at 8 bases. CDR3 length: 18 amino acids. CDR1 is SEHNR, CDR2 FQNEAQ, per germline (reference sequence). V lost 3 bases and J lost 2; bases outside the gene matches: 11. The CDR3 sequence is CASSFLPRTGLNTGELFF. DNA for the CDR3: TGTGCCAGCAGCTTCCTACCGAGGACAGGGCTAAACACCGGGGAGCTGTTTTTT.